Listed below are T cell receptor beta chains from one sample, sequenced in a study of T cells in localized non-small cell lung cancer. Sequenced by immunoSEQ multiplex PCR; TCRdb stores in-frame clones only, minus some. The table has about 36,000 clones, around 85% seen once. The sequencing here drew on peripheral blood, taken before any cancer treatment. These receptors all come from a woman aged 35-75 years with stage I lung adenocarcinoma. Each CDR3 is given with its conserved first and last residue. The D gene is left open where the match is weak.

>TRBD1|TRBJ1-1|TRBV5-5
CASTQGGVAFF
>-|TRBJ1-2|TRBV9
CASRTDSTGYTF
>-|TRBJ2-1|TRBV12-5
CASGLVGRSSYNEQFF
>TRBD2|TRBJ2-3|TRBV7-8
CASSLVGGTSGGNTQYF
>-|TRBJ2-2|TRBV5-1
CASENTGELFF
>-|TRBJ2-7|TRBV18
CASSPRGIPTRQYF
>TRBD1|TRBJ2-5|TRBV9
CASSFGQGGETQYF
>TRBD2|TRBJ2-7|TRBV6-1
CASSEGSGAPGEQYF
>-|TRBJ1-2|TRBV6-1
CASSEEAGDGYTF
>-|TRBJ2-7|TRBV28
CASSRVPEQYF
>-|TRBJ2-7|TRBV2
CASSDGISGPGEYF
>TRBD2|TRBJ2-1|TRBV6-1
CASSEARFLGGGAREQFF
>TRBD2|TRBJ2-2|TRBV5-5
CASSLAGGNTGELFF
>-|TRBJ1-2|TRBV11-2
CASSLTDSPMVGYTF
>TRBD1|TRBJ2-5|TRBV7-8
CASSQGQHQETQYF
>-|TRBJ1-1|TRBV9
CASSFDSGFTEAFF
>-|TRBJ1-2|TRBV28
CASSFRRAMYGYTF
>-|TRBJ2-5|TRBV5-4
CASSLAGNRIQETQYF
>-|TRBJ1-4|TRBV7-8
CASSLFPGKTNEKLFF
>-|TRBJ1-1|TRBV7-5
CARSLVEITEAFF
>-|TRBJ1-5|TRBV27
CASSWDTNQPQHF
>-|TRBJ1-1|TRBV28
CASSLSRLGAFF
>-|TRBJ1-4|TRBV6-5
CASTYSGVSNEKLFF
>TRBD1|TRBJ2-3|TRBV18
CASSPGDRGRNTQYF
>-|TRBJ2-4|TRBV18
CASSEGGIAKNIQYF
>-|TRBJ2-7|TRBV5-5
CASSLGGWNEQYF
>TRBD1|TRBJ2-7|TRBV5-1
CASSDQPGQGSYEQYF
>-|TRBJ1-6|TRBV28
CASSFQGIYNSPLHF
>TRBD2|TRBJ2-3|TRBV4-2
CASSPSTSGDTDTQYF
>-|TRBJ2-5|TRBV19
CASSIVVRETQYF
>TRBD1|TRBJ2-7|TRBV7-3
CASSLSGTGTTYEQYF
>TRBD1|TRBJ2-7|TRBV7-3
CASSLQGTGLEQYF
>-|TRBJ1-5|TRBV25-1
CASSEWTGNQPQHF
>-|TRBJ1-2|TRBV9
CASSVSAGTNYGYTF
>-|TRBJ1-1|TRBV27
CASSRQGRDTEAFF
>TRBD1|TRBJ1-6|TRBV30
CAWSRDSQQSLHF
>-|TRBJ1-4|TRBV7-2
CASSFDSTNEKLFF
>-|TRBJ2-5|TRBV4-1
CASSQDERETQYF
>-|TRBJ1-1|TRBV21-1
CASSNGQANTEAFF
>-|TRBJ2-2|TRBV6-4
CASSQPGTGELFF
>-|TRBJ2-5|TRBV18
CASSPPTLRGETQYF
>-|TRBJ2-7|TRBV5-1
CASSWPAYEQYF